This T cell receptor beta chain was found in a study of response to subunit inactivated influenza vaccine. Study findings and constraints: There was a suggestion from the authors that each seasonal influenza vaccination recruits few new T cells.

This clonotype was counted between two and nine times. No antigen is known for it. TCRdb reprocessed the RT-PCR reads with MiXCR, giving one entry per CDR3 protein. The table lists some 500,000 distinct CDR3 sequences, 15% to 20% of them singletons, with less than 4% in the top ten. With V trimmed by 1 base and J by 11 bases, 12 bases remained unmatched. The CDR3 runs 16 residues. The sample in question was CD4+ T cells sorted from PBMCs, obtained less than 30 months after vaccination. This chain links TRBV12-3 or TRBV12-4 with TRBJ1-4, with 8 bases fitting TRBD1. The TCR comes from a man aged 45 to 75 who received an inactivated influenza vaccine. In DNA form, the CDR3 reads TGTGCCAGCAGTTTAGGTTCGACAGGGGCTCTCGAGAAACTGTTTTTT. It codes for CASSLGSTGALEKLFF.